These 28 T cell receptor beta chains were all obtained from the same sample, sequenced in a study of metastatic and nonmetastatic thyroid tumors. With MiXCR, TCRdb reprocessed the PCR reads. Here the sample spans tens of thousands of clones, less than 30% being singletons. Among the patients, none had received any treatment before thyroid surgery. The sequencing sample was made of blood. The source of these receptors is a female donor with papillary thyroid cancer or a benign thyroid nodule (not recorded which). Some clones in this sample may be carry-over from other donors' samples.

Of note for this clone: The conserved closing phenylalanine or tryptophan is absent in this CDR3, likely reflecting a read error. This sequence joins TRBV20-1 and TRBJ2-1; 9 nucleotides line up with TRBD2. The junction had 16 bases not matched to a gene; V was cut back by 0 bases and J by 4 bases. This CDR3 has 19 residues. Germline loops: CDR1 DFQATT, CDR2 SNEGSKA (reference sequence). CDR3: CSARDRTSARARGYNEQFL. In DNA form, the CDR3 reads TGCAGTGCTAGAGACCGGACTAGCGCGAGGGCCCGGGGTTACAATGAGCAGTTCTTA.

The CDR3 spells CASSWTSVSTGELFF. In DNA, the CDR3 is TGTGCCAGCAGTTGGACTAGCGTGAGCACCGGGGAGCTGTTTTTT. The genes are TRBV6-4 and TRBJ2-2; 9 bases line up with TRBD2. V gave up 5 bases and J gave up 4 bases; unmatched junction bases: 5. CDR3 size: 15 residues. Per germline, CDR1 MRHNA and CDR2 SNTAGT.

This rearrangement joins TRBV20-1 to TRBJ1-5; D gene unclear. The CDR3 is 15 amino acids. V lost 0 bases and J 1 base, leaving 10 bases between the germline ends. CDR1 is DFQATT, CDR2 SNEGSKA, per germline (reference sequence). CDR3 bases: TGCAGTGCTAGAGAGGGCGTGTCGAGCAATCAGCCCCAGCATTTT. Its protein is CSAREGVSSNQPQHF.

This clone was detected ten times or more. The sample carries other DNA sequences with the same CDR3. The genes are TRBV3-1 and TRBJ2-3; 8 bases align to TRBD2. CDR3 length: 15 residues. Per germline, CDR1 LGHDT and CDR2 YNNKEL (reference sequence). Unmatched junction bases numbered 3, after V lost 0 bases and J lost 4 bases. The CDR3 DNA is TGTGCCAGCAGCCAAGACGGGACTAGGGCAGATACGCAGTATTTT. Its protein is CASSQDGTRADTQYF.

The rearrangement uses TRBV11-1 and TRBJ1-2; a weak D match, TRBD1 (6 bases). V was pared by 5 bases and J by 1 base, with 17 bases between. The CDR3 runs to 16 residues. CDR1 and CDR2 from the germline V gene are SGHAT and FQDESV (reference sequence). In DNA, the CDR3 is TGTGCCAGCAGCCCCACCGCTCCGGACAGTAACTATGGCTACACCTTC. It yields the protein CASSPTAPDSNYGYTF. Together with reference TRBV11-1 and TRBJ1-2, the CDR3 gives the full variable domain: EAEVAQSPRYKITEKSQAVAFWCDPISGHATLYWYRQILGQGPELLVQFQDESVVDDSQLPKDRFSAERLKGVDSTLKIQPAELGDSAMYLCASSPTAPDSNYGYTFGSGTRLTVV.

There are many counts of this clone. The chain recombines TRBV24-1 with TRBJ2-1; either TRBD1 or TRBD2 may supply D (5 bases each). Trimming left V 9 bases short and J 9 bases short, with 14 bases between. The CDR3 spans 12 residues. Looked up from germline, CDR1 is KGHDR and CDR2 is SFDVKD. CDR3 protein: CATRDQGGEQFF. CDR3 DNA: TGTGCCACCCGGGACCAGGGCGGTGAGCAGTTCTTC.

This clone is deemed medium-sized. The chain combines TRBV12-3 or TRBV12-4 with TRBJ1-2; 8 positions match TRBD1. CDR3 length equals 13 residues. V was pared by 5 bases and J by 2 bases, with 1 base of the junction left unmatched. This CDR3 is CASSDRGNYGYTF. CDR3 DNA sequence: TGTGCCAGCAGTGACAGGGGCAACTATGGCTACACCTTC.

This clone was detected ten times or more. The rearrangement joins TRBV18 to TRBJ2-1, with 8 bases fitting TRBD2. V was pared by 6 bases and J by 5 bases, with 0 bases of the junction left unmatched. This CDR3 comprises 12 residues. In germline, CDR1 is KGHSH, CDR2 LQKENI. In DNA, the CDR3 is TGTGCCAGCTCGGGACTAGACAATGAGCAGTTCTTC. Translating gives CASSGLDNEQFF.

By share of the sample, this clone is medium-sized (0.01 to 0.1%). The gene calls are TRBV20-1 and TRBJ1-3, with D possibly matching TRBD1 (6 bases). The ends were cut back, 5 bases at V and 4 bases at J, with 12 bases in the middle. The CDR3 totals 13 residues. Germline CDR1 reads DFQATT; CDR2 reads SNEGSKA (reference sequence). CDR3 nucleotide sequence: TGCAGTGCTCACAGGGCGGAGGGAAACACCATATATTTT. The encoded protein is CSAHRAEGNTIYF.

This clone was counted at least ten times. The chain employs TRBV5-4 and TRBJ2-5; 7 nucleotides agree with TRBD1. CDR1 and CDR2 from the germline V gene are SGHNT and YYREEE (reference sequence). Trimming cost V 4 bases and J 2 bases; bases outside gene matches: 5. The CDR3 spans 14 residues. Here the CDR3 DNA reads TGTGCCAGCAGCACCGGACAGGAACAAGAGACCCAGTACTTC. As protein: CASSTGQEQETQYF. The variable domain in full, completed from reference TRBV5-4 and TRBJ2-5, reads ETGVTQSPTHLIKTRGQQVTLRCSSQSGHNTVSWYQQALGQGPQFIFQYYREEENGRGNFPPRFSGLQFPNYSSELNVNALELDDSALYLCASSTGQEQETQYFGPGTRLLVL.

Many counts were recorded for this clone. The chain links TRBV15 to TRBJ2-7; D might be TRBD2 (6 bases). CDR1 and CDR2 from the germline V gene are LNHNV and YYDKDF (reference sequence). V was pared by 2 bases and J by 7 bases, with 21 bases between. The CDR3 runs 16 residues. CDR3 sequence: CATSRLPQGRRGEQYF. The CDR3 region has the DNA TGTGCCACCAGCAGACTCCCTCAGGGCCGTCGGGGGGAGCAGTACTTC.

The gene calls are TRBV20-1 and TRBJ2-2; perhaps TRBD1 as D (5 bases). The CDR3 has 13 amino acids. The germline gives CDR1 DFQATT, CDR2 SNEGSKA (reference sequence). V lost 5 bases and J lost 0, with 7 bases in between. The CDR3 nucleotides read TGCAGTGCTCCAGGGTCGAACACCGGGGAGCTGTTTTTT. Translation: CSAPGSNTGELFF.

This clone was seen many times. This chain connects TRBV9 to TRBJ2-3; 10 bases line up with TRBD2. This CDR3 has 16 residues. Germline CDR1 reads SGDLS; CDR2 reads YYNGEE. V trimming: 0 bases; J trimming: 1 base; junction bases outside the gene matches: 2. Here the CDR3 reads CASSVVAGGRTDTQYF. The CDR3 nucleotides are TGTGCCAGCAGCGTAGTAGCGGGGGGTCGCACAGATACGCAGTATTTT.

This clone was counted ten times or more. The chain joins TRBV11-3 to TRBJ2-7, with D possibly being TRBD1 (6 bases). The CDR3 has 14 residues. V gave up 5 bases and J gave up 0 bases, with 11 bases separating them. Germline CDR1 and CDR2: SGHNT and YENEEA. The CDR3 is CASSPRDNSYEQYF. CDR3 bases: TGTGCCAGCAGCCCCCGGGACAACTCCTACGAGCAGTACTTC.

The chain employs TRBV11-2 and TRBJ2-7; the match to TRBD2 covers 10 bases. Per germline, CDR1 SGHAT and CDR2 FQNNGV. The V segment lost 6 bases and the J segment 4 bases; nucleotides outside the gene matches: 15. The CDR3 has 17 amino acids. The CDR3 sequence: CASSWVGASGSRYEQYF. CDR3 nucleotide sequence: TGTGCCAGCAGTTGGGTTGGGGCTAGCGGGAGTAGATACGAGCAGTACTTC. The full variable domain, rest sourced from reference TRBV11-2 and TRBJ2-7, is EAGVAQSPRYKIIEKRQSVAFWCNPISGHATLYWYQQILGQGPKLLIQFQNNGVVDDSQLPKDRFSAERLKGVDSTLKIQPAKLEDSAVYLCASSWVGASGSRYEQYFGPGTRLTVT.

This chain connects TRBV4-2 to TRBJ2-5, with D maybe TRBD1 (6 bases). There are 19 residues in the CDR3. Deletions cut 4 bases from V and 3 bases from J, with 27 bases between. CDR1 is LGHNA, CDR2 YNFKEQ, per germline. The CDR3 DNA follows: TGTGCCAGCAGCCGCAGAGTGGGGGCTGGGGCCAACGTCGAAGAGACCCAGTACTTC. Translated: CASSRRVGAGANVEETQYF.

There are many counts of this clone. The chain employs TRBV15 and TRBJ1-2, with D unresolved. The CDR3 is 13 amino acids. CDR1 and CDR2 (germline): LNHNV, YYDKDF (reference sequence). Trimming stripped 0 bases from V and 4 bases from J, with 6 bases between. Here the CDR3 DNA reads TGTGCCACCAGCAGAGATCCGAGCTATGGCTACACCTTC. Protein: CATSRDPSYGYTF.

This clone was detected a few times. The chain links TRBV6-1 to TRBJ2-1; 7 bases align to TRBD2. The V gene end was trimmed by 3 bases and the J gene end by 8 bases; junction bases not matched to a gene: 10. The CDR3 consists of 15 residues. Germline V gene lookup returns CDR1 MNHNS and CDR2 SASEGT. This CDR3 reads CASSDPSGNYYEQFF. The CDR3 bases are TGTGCCAGCAGTGACCCCAGCGGGAATTACTATGAGCAGTTCTTC.

The V gene is TRBV25-1, the J gene TRBJ2-1, with D uncertain. CDR3 length equals 14 residues. The V end was cut by 2 bases, the J end by 6 bases, with 11 bases between. CDR1 and CDR2 from the germline V gene are MGHDK and SYGVNS. The CDR3 DNA sequence: TGTGCCAGCAGTGAACTCCTAGTTAGCAATGAGCAGTTCTTC. Translation gives CASSELLVSNEQFF.

The chain uses TRBV6-1 and TRBJ1-1, with TRBD1 identical over 7 bases. The CDR3 spans 14 residues. V dropped 2 bases and J dropped 11; count of bases not matched to a gene: 11. Germline CDR1 is MNHNS and CDR2 is SASEGT. CDR3 region: CASSETFPDRVAFF. The CDR3 DNA reads as TGTGCCAGCAGTGAAACTTTCCCTGACAGGGTGGCTTTCTTT.

In this sample, this clone is medium-sized. The chain employs TRBV24-1 and TRBJ2-1, with 11 bases fitting TRBD2. The CDR3 totals 16 residues. Germline CDR1 and CDR2: KGHDR and SFDVKD. The ends lost 4 bases at V and 4 bases at J; junction bases unmatched: 5. The DNA for the CDR3 is TGTGCCACCAGTGACGCTAGCGGGGGGCTGTACAATGAGCAGTTCTTC. Its protein product is CATSDASGGLYNEQFF.

Notes on this clone: One end of the junction fails to match germline, which may point to a read error. This chain joins TRBV10-3 and TRBJ1-1; D ambiguous. Germline values: CDR1 ENHRY, CDR2 SYGVKD. The CDR3 has 13 residues. The CDR3 DNA reads as TGTGCCCTCGGAATATCCCCGAACACTGAAACTTTCTTT. This translates into CALGISPNTETFF.

This clone was found many times. The rearrangement uses TRBV3-1 and TRBJ1-1; TRBD1 is a possible D gene (5 bases). In germline, CDR1 is LGHDT, CDR2 YNNKEL (reference sequence). V shed 4 bases and J shed 3 bases, with 21 bases lying between them. There are 17 residues in the CDR3. The CDR3 is CASSLLGGVTADTEAFF. The CDR3 nucleotides read TGTGCCAGCAGCCTACTTGGGGGGGTAACCGCGGACACTGAAGCTTTCTTT.

This rearrangement joins TRBV6-6 to TRBJ2-2; D possibly uses TRBD1 or TRBD2 (5 bases each). The V end lost 2 bases, the J end lost 5 bases, and 18 bases lay between the germline ends. The length of the CDR3 is 17 residues. Germline V gene sequence: CDR1 MNHNY, CDR2 SVGAGI (reference sequence). CDR3: CASSYLGSFGGTGELFF. The CDR3 coding sequence is TGTGCCAGCAGTTACCTGGGGTCCTTTGGGGGAACCGGGGAGCTGTTTTTT.

Concerning this clone: It may be a read error: a sequence one base away is much more abundant. V is TRBV2 and J is TRBJ1-1; no firm D call. CDR1 SNHLY and CDR2 FYNNEI come from the germline V gene. V gave up 7 bases and J gave up 8 bases, with 11 bases separating them. This CDR3 is built from 11 residues. This chain's CDR3 is CASILSYEAFF. DNA for the CDR3: TGTGCCAGCATTTTGTCGTACGAAGCTTTCTTT.

This clone was seen a handful of times. V gene TRBV6-1 combines with J gene TRBJ1-1; D is uncertain. V dropped 11 bases and J dropped 1 base, with 14 bases sitting between them. This CDR3 spans 13 amino acids. Germline values: CDR1 MNHNS, CDR2 SASEGT. The CDR3 region has the DNA TGTGCCGGAGCAGTGAGGGAGAACACTGAAGCTTTCTTT. Amino acids: CAGAVRENTEAFF.

The V call is TRBV6-1, the J call TRBJ1-5; 8 bases are shared with TRBD1. V trimming: 3 bases; J trimming: 7 bases; junction bases outside the gene matches: 5. The CDR3 spans 14 residues. Germline values: CDR1 MNHNS, CDR2 SASEGT. The CDR3 sequence is CASSEGQVGQPQHF. CDR3 coding DNA: TGTGCCAGCAGTGAGGGACAGGTGGGACAGCCCCAGCATTTT.

This clone has ten or more counts. The V and J genes are TRBV12-3 or TRBV12-4 and TRBJ1-5, with D perhaps matching TRBD1 (6 bases). This CDR3 contains 14 residues. V lost 3 bases and J 7 bases, leaving 13 bases between the germline ends. The CDR3 coding sequence is TGTGCCAGCAGTTTTTTGGGGAGGGGGCAGCCCCAGCATTTT. This translates into CASSFLGRGQPQHF.